Shown below are 20 T cell receptor beta chains from a single sample sequenced in a study of blood T cell repertoires in COVID-19. Generated by immunoSEQ multiplex PCR, the TCRdb table keeps only in-frame clones and is missing some. The sample lists about 240,000 clones; 81% were seen once. Sequencing used peripheral blood. The receptors derive from a woman older than 75 with COVID-19, enrolled during active disease.

The rearrangement joins TRBV14 to TRBJ1-2; D is unclear. The V gene lost 2 bases and the J gene lost 8 bases, with 9 bases spanning the gap. The CDR3 length is 12 residues. Germline V gene sequence: CDR1 SGHDN, CDR2 FVKESK. The CDR3 loop is CASSQPPQGYTF. CDR3 DNA: TGTGCCAGCAGCCAACCGCCTCAGGGCTACACCTTC.

The chain has TRBV2 and TRBJ1-4; possibly TRBD1 for D (6 bases). From germline, CDR1 is SNHLY and CDR2 FYNNEI. The germline V and J ends were trimmed by 5 bases and 8 bases, with 15 bases remaining between them. The CDR3 extends over 14 amino acids. CDR3 region: CASSSGASLEKLFF. The CDR3 DNA follows: TGTGCCAGCAGTTCAGGGGCGTCCCTAGAAAAACTGTTTTTT.

The chain recombines TRBV6-6 with TRBJ1-5, with 7 nucleotides matching TRBD1. The V and J ends lost 4 bases and 6 bases, in that order; junction bases with no gene match: 6. CDR3 size: 14 residues. Germline V gene data show CDR1 as MNHNY and CDR2 as SVGAGI (reference sequence). CDR3 sequence (DNA): TGTGCCAGCAGTTGGCCAGGGGACAGTCAGCCCCAGCATTTT. Translation: CASSWPGDSQPQHF.

This chain connects TRBV28 to TRBJ1-2; the match to TRBD1 covers 9 bases. The CDR3 runs 15 residues. J was trimmed by 7 bases and V by 6 bases; bases with no gene match: 12. CDR1 is MDHEN, CDR2 SYDVKM, per germline. The CDR3 coding sequence is TGTGCCAGCAGGCCCCCCGGGACAGGGTTTAGTGGCTACACCTTC. It codes for CASRPPGTGFSGYTF.

DNA for the CDR3: TGTGCCAGCAGCGTAGTTCCTAGCGGGAGAACGTACGAGCAGTACTTC. Its translation is CASSVVPSGRTYEQYF. The chain has TRBV9 and TRBJ2-7; 10 nucleotides align to TRBD2. The CDR3 extends over 16 amino acids. V trimming: 0 bases; J trimming: 4 bases; junction bases outside the gene matches: 7. Germline CDR1 SGDLS, CDR2 YYNGEE. The full variable domain, in which reference TRBV9 and TRBJ2-7 provide the parts outside the CDR3, is DSGVTQTPKHLITATGQRVTLRCSPRSGDLSVYWYQQSLDQGLQFLIQYYNGEERAKGNILERFSAQQFPDLHSELNLSSLELGDSALYFCASSVVPSGRTYEQYFGPGTRLTVT.

The count of this clone is one. The chain combines TRBV5-1 with TRBJ1-2, with TRBD1 identical over 7 bases. With 0 bases clipped from V and 7 bases from J, the junction kept 9 bases outside the gene matches. Looked up from germline, CDR1 is SGHRS and CDR2 is YFSETQ. The CDR3 has 15 amino acids. In nucleotides, the CDR3 is TGCGCCAGCAGCTTGGACCCAAACAGGGGTGGTGGCTACACCTTC. As protein: CASSLDPNRGGGYTF.

The chain has TRBV11-2 and TRBJ2-7; D not certain. This CDR3 has 13 residues. Germline values: CDR1 SGHAT, CDR2 FQNNGV. Deletions cut 5 bases from V and 1 base from J, with 9 bases between. As DNA, the CDR3 is TGTGCCAGCAGCCCTCAGGAATCCTACGAGCAGTACTTC. Amino acid sequence: CASSPQESYEQYF.

V usage is TRBV6-1 and J usage is TRBJ2-3; D unresolved. Germline lookup yields CDR1 MNHNS and CDR2 SASEGT. CDR3 size: 11 residues. With 2 bases removed from V and 7 bases from J, the gap between germline ends came to 4 bases. The CDR3 sequence: CASSEINTQYF. CDR3 nucleotides: TGTGCCAGCAGTGAAATAAATACGCAGTATTTT.

This sequence joins TRBV6-1 and TRBJ1-1; a weak D match, TRBD1 (5 bases). V dropped 3 bases and J dropped 10 bases, with 30 bases sitting between them. The CDR3 loop spans 18 amino acids. CDR1 is MNHNS and CDR2 is SASEGT in the germline V gene. CDR3 amino acids: CASSDSPDTSRPFVGAFF. CDR3 coding DNA: TGTGCCAGCAGTGATTCCCCGGACACATCACGCCCGTTTGTCGGAGCTTTCTTT.

This clone was detected a few times. This sequence joins TRBV28 and TRBJ2-2, with 7 bases matching TRBD2. The CDR3 loop spans 16 amino acids. The trim removed 3 bases at V and 4 bases at J, leaving 8 bases unmatched. Germline V gene lookup returns CDR1 MDHEN and CDR2 SYDVKM. The CDR3 here is CASSFSAGVSTGELFF. DNA for the CDR3: TGTGCCAGCAGTTTCTCGGCGGGAGTGAGCACCGGGGAGCTGTTTTTT.

The J gene is TRBJ1-5, the V gene TRBV7-9, with 8 bases identical to TRBD1. V shed 3 bases, J shed 8 bases, and the junction held 12 bases outside the gene matches. The CDR3 loop spans 16 amino acids. Germline assignment: CDR1 SEHNR and CDR2 FQNEAQ (reference sequence). CDR3 coding DNA: TGTGCCAGCAGCTTTGGGCCGGACAGGGATGTGAAGCCCCAGCATTTT. This encodes CASSFGPDRDVKPQHF.

The table lists this clone with a count of one. The genes are TRBV7-2 and TRBJ2-1; D perhaps matches TRBD2 (6 bases). CDR1 SGHTA and CDR2 FQGNSA come from the germline V gene. The CDR3 loop spans 16 amino acids. V lost 3 bases, J lost 5 bases, and 17 bases lay in between. The CDR3 DNA is TGTGCCAGCAGCTTCAGTTCGGGAGACCGGCACAATGAGCAGTTCTTC. It codes for CASSFSSGDRHNEQFF.

This clone was observed once. The rearrangement uses TRBV18 and TRBJ1-1; D gene unclear. CDR1 KGHSH and CDR2 LQKENI come from the germline V gene. V was pared by 1 base and J by 2 bases, with 8 bases between. The CDR3 runs 14 residues. The DNA of the CDR3 is TGTGCCAGCTCACCACTGAGGGAAAACACTGAAGCTTTCTTT. Amino acid sequence: CASSPLRENTEAFF.

The genes are TRBV13 and TRBJ2-5, with D perhaps TRBD2 (5 bases). V was pared by 1 base and J by 1 base, with 16 bases between. The CDR3 totals 17 residues. CDR1 and CDR2 from the germline V gene are PRHDT and FYEKMQ (reference sequence). This CDR3 is CASSLASRLRGQETQYF. The CDR3 DNA is TGTGCCAGCAGCTTAGCCTCCCGACTTCGGGGCCAAGAGACCCAGTACTTC.

The chain uses TRBV7-3 and TRBJ2-1; D perhaps matches TRBD2 (5 bases). V was clipped by 6 bases and J by 7 bases, with 22 bases between them. CDR3 length: 16 residues. Per germline, CDR1 SGHTA and CDR2 FQGTGA. Here the CDR3 DNA reads TGTGCCAGCAGATTAGGAGGCCCAGGTCCGGTAAATGAGCAGTTCTTC. It yields the protein CASRLGGPGPVNEQFF.

CDR3 bases: TGTGCCAGCAGCGCCCAGGGGTTTAATGGCTACACCTTC. Translating it yields CASSAQGFNGYTF. This chain links TRBV9 with TRBJ1-2; tentatively, D is TRBD1 (6 bases). In germline, CDR1 is SGDLS, CDR2 YYNGEE. The V and J ends lost 3 bases and 6 bases respectively, with 12 bases between them. The CDR3 sequence is 13 residues long.

This chain connects TRBV5-1 to TRBJ1-1, with D tentatively TRBD1 (5 bases). Trimming stripped 5 bases from V and 6 bases from J, with 14 bases between. Germline V lookup: CDR1 SGHRS, CDR2 YFSETQ. CDR3 length equals 13 residues. CDR3 in DNA: TGCGCCAGCAGATATGGGGGGGAAGCTGAAGCTTTCTTT. It translates to CASRYGGEAEAFF.

The chain has TRBV30 and TRBJ1-1; 9 bases are shared with TRBD1. V was pared by 1 base and J by 10 bases, with 1 base of the junction left unmatched. The CDR3 covers 11 residues. Germline assignment: CDR1 GTSNPN and CDR2 SVGIG (reference sequence). The CDR3 loop reads CAWSGTGVAFF. For the CDR3, the DNA is TGTGCCTGGAGTGGGACAGGGGTAGCTTTCTTT.

The sample holds one count of this clone. V gene TRBV27 combines with J gene TRBJ2-7, with 7 bases that match TRBD1. The length of the CDR3 is 14 residues. The V gene's germline CDR1 is MNHEY and CDR2 SMNVEV (reference sequence). Unmatched junction bases numbered 6, after V lost 5 bases and J lost 2 bases. CDR3 protein: CASSHRGGAYEQYF. DNA of the CDR3: TGTGCCAGCAGTCACAGGGGTGGGGCCTACGAGCAGTACTTC.

The V and J genes are TRBV7-2 and TRBJ1-2, with D possibly being TRBD1 (5 bases). The CDR3 is 14 residues long. V was pared by 1 base and J by 4 bases, with 10 bases between. CDR1 is SGHTA, CDR2 FQGNSA, per germline. The CDR3, as DNA: TGTGCCAGCAGCTTAGATGGGGGGGGCTATGGCTACACCTTC. It specifies CASSLDGGGYGYTF.